One sample yielded the 5 T cell receptor beta chains listed below, sequenced in a study of blood T cells in healthy people across ages. Primed by a sample-barcoded 5' primer and a J-beta primer mix, a second PCR proceeded for about 6 to 11 cycles. Each CDR3 protein is one row after TCRdb ran MiXCR on the 5' RACE reads. The sample lists about 1.8 million distinct CDR3 sequences, roughly 52% occurring once. Sequences were obtained from blood. These receptor sequences come from a woman in her forties in good health.

The genes are TRBV12-3 or TRBV12-4 and TRBJ2-7; TRBD2 might be the D (5 bases). Trimming left V 4 bases short and J 6 bases short, with 7 bases between. The CDR3 has 11 residues. CDR3: CASSYEGEQYF. The CDR3 nucleotides read TGTGCCAGCAGTTATGAGGGCGAGCAGTACTTC.

The chain uses TRBV2 and TRBJ2-3; 9 positions agree with TRBD2. The V gene's germline CDR1 is SNHLY and CDR2 FYNNEI. The CDR3 contains 16 residues. The ends lost 4 bases at V and 2 bases at J; junction bases unmatched: 7. CDR3 loop: CASSVSGGRPTDTQYF. Here the CDR3 DNA reads TGTGCCAGCAGTGTAAGCGGGGGGAGGCCCACAGATACGCAGTATTTT. The full variable domain, rest sourced from reference TRBV2 and TRBJ2-3, is EPEVTQTPSHQVTQMGQEVILRCVPISNHLYFYWYRQILGQKVEFLVSFYNNEISEKSEIFDDQFSVERPDGSNFTLKIRSTKLEDSAMYFCASSVSGGRPTDTQYFGPGTRLTVL.

The chain has TRBV9 and TRBJ2-3, with 7 bases lining up with TRBD1. V shed 1 base and J 2 bases; nucleotides not matched to a gene: 7. CDR1 is SGDLS, CDR2 YYNGEE, per germline. This CDR3 is built from 16 residues. The CDR3 DNA reads as TGTGCCAGCAGCGTAAGTCCGGGACAGATCACAGATACGCAGTATTTT. It is translated as CASSVSPGQITDTQYF.

This clonotype came up a few times. The chain is built from TRBV20-1 and TRBJ2-3; D may be TRBD2 (7 bases). Looked up from germline, CDR1 is DFQATT and CDR2 is SNEGSKA (reference sequence). CDR3 size: 14 residues. V lost 6 bases to trimming and J lost 5 bases, with 18 bases between them. Written as DNA, the CDR3 is TGCAGTGCCGGAAGGGGGGGGGGCAGAGATACGCAGTATTTT. Translation gives CSAGRGGGRDTQYF.

This chain joins TRBV20-1 and TRBJ2-5; a possible D gene is TRBD2 (5 bases). Per the germline V gene, CDR1 is DFQATT and CDR2 is SNEGSKA (reference sequence). V lost 7 bases and J 5 bases, leaving 17 bases between the germline ends. This CDR3 spans 13 amino acids. This chain's CDR3 is CSVPDQGGETQYF. CDR3 DNA: TGCAGTGTTCCCGATCAAGGCGGGGAGACCCAGTACTTC.